A single sample gave rise to the 2 T cell receptor beta chains below, sequenced in a study of chemoradiotherapy in HPV16-positive cancers (dated by TCRdb to 2022 to 2024). Library method: the immunoSEQ multiplex PCR assay. TCRdb retrieved this table from immuneACCESS and kept in-frame rearrangements only. Not all clones are present; in checked studies, unresolved V genes account for under half, and no reason is known for the remainder. The sample data list 9,500 to 15,000 clones, and roughly 90% of these were observed just once. In total, the top ten clones hold 2% to 3% of the sample. Specimen: blood, collected from a patient who underwent chemoradiotherapy. These receptors were taken from a human donor with HPV-associated anogenital cancer.

The chain uses TRBV5-1 and TRBJ2-7; tentative D call: TRBD1 (7 bases). The V end was cut by 0 bases, the J end by 3 bases, with 13 bases between. Germline CDR1 is SGHRS and CDR2 is YFSETQ. This CDR3 spans 15 amino acids. CDR3 nucleotide sequence: TGCGCCAGCAGCTTGGGGGCAGGGGGGATCTACGAGCAGTACTTC. Encoded protein: CASSLGAGGIYEQYF.

V is TRBV5-4 and J is TRBJ1-1; D gene ambiguous. This CDR3 spans 16 amino acids. Looked up from germline, CDR1 is SGHNT and CDR2 is YYREEE (reference sequence). V dropped 4 bases and J dropped 6 bases, with 22 bases sitting between them. The DNA for the CDR3 is TGTGCCAGCAGCAGCCTGTCCCCCTTGATTGGGGCTGAAGCTTTCTTT. As protein: CASSSLSPLIGAEAFF.